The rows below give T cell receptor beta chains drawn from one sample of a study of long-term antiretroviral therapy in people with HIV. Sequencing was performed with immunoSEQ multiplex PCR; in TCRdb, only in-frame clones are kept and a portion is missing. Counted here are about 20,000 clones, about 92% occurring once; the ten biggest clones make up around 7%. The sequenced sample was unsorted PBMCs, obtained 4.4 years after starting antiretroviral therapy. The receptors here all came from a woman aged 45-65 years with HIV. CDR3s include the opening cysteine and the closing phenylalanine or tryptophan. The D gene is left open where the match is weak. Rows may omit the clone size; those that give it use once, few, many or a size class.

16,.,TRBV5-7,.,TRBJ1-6,CASSFAGRNGNSPLHF,TGTGCCAGCAGCTTCGCGGGGAGAAATGGAAATTCACCCCTCCACTTT
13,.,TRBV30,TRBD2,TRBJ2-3,CAWSVLAVDTQYF,TGTGCCTGGAGTGTACTAGCGGTAGATACGCAGTATTTT
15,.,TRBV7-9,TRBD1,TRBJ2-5,CASSADIRGQETQYF,TGTGCCAGCAGCGCCGACATCAGGGGGCAAGAGACCCAGTACTTC
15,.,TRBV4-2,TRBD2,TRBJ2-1,CASSPKRGGYNEQFF,TGTGCCAGCAGCCCCAAGCGGGGGGGATACAATGAGCAGTTCTTC
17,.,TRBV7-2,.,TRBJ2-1,CASSRQSGGPPYNEQFF,TGTGCCAGCAGCCGACAGTCCGGGGGACCCCCCTACAATGAGCAGTTCTTC
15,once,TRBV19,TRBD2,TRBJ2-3,CASRGLAGVTDTQYF,TGTGCCAGTAGAGGACTAGCGGGGGTCACAGATACGCAGTATTTT
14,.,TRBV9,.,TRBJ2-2,CASSVAGNTGELFF,TGTGCCAGCAGCGTAGCAGGGAACACCGGGGAGCTGTTTTTT
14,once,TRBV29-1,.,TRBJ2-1,CSVEGRLPYNEQFF,TGCAGCGTTGAGGGCAGGTTACCTTACAATGAGCAGTTCTTC
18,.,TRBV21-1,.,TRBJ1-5,CASSTPGQGPLSNQPQHF,TGTGCCAGCAGCACTCCGGGACAGGGCCCCCTAAGCAATCAGCCCCAGCATTTT
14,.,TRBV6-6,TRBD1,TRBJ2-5,CASSSTGAEETQYF,TGTGCCAGCAGCTCGACAGGGGCCGAAGAGACCCAGTACTTC
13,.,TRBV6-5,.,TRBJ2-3,CASSYRFADTQYF,TGTGCCAGCAGTTACCGATTCGCAGATACGCAGTATTTT
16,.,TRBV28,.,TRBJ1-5,CASSLLVEYSNQPQHF,TGTGCCAGCAGTTTATTGGTGGAGTATAGCAATCAGCCCCAGCATTTT
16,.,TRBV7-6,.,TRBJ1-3,CASSPSPGVSGNTIYF,TGTGCCAGCAGCCCCAGCCCCGGGGTCTCTGGAAACACCATATATTTT
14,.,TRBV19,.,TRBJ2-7,CASSPLDRSYEQYF,TGTGCCAGTAGTCCTTTAGACCGATCCTACGAGCAGTACTTC
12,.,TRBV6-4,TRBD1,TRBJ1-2,CASRGTGGSYTF,TGTGCCAGCAGAGGGACAGGGGGGAGCTACACCTTC
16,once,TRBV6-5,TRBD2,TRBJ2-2,CASSLNGGAYLGELFF,TGTGCCAGCAGTTTGAACGGGGGGGCCTATTTGGGGGAGCTGTTTTTT
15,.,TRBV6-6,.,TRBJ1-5,CASSLDRLVGQPQHF,TGTGCCAGCAGTTTGGACAGATTAGTAGGACAGCCCCAGCATTTT
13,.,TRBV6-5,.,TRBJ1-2,CASSYSREGGYTF,TGTGCCAGCAGTTACTCAAGGGAGGGTGGCTACACCTTC
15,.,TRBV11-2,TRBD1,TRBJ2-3,CASRRPGQGTDTQYF,TGTGCCAGCAGACGACCGGGACAGGGGACAGATACGCAGTATTTT
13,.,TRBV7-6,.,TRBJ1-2,CASSLDRNSGYTF,TGTGCCAGCAGCTTAGACAGAAACTCTGGCTACACCTTC
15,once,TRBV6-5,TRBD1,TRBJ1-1,CASSRTGGMNTEAFF,TGTGCCAGCAGTCGGACAGGGGGGATGAACACTGAAGCTTTCTTT
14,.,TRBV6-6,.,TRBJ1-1,CASSYASLNTEAFF,TGTGCCAGCAGTTACGCCAGCTTGAACACTGAAGCTTTCTTT
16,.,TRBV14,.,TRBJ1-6,CASSLQGSSYNSPLHF,TGTGCCAGCAGCCTGCAGGGAAGCTCCTATAATTCACCCCTCCACTTT